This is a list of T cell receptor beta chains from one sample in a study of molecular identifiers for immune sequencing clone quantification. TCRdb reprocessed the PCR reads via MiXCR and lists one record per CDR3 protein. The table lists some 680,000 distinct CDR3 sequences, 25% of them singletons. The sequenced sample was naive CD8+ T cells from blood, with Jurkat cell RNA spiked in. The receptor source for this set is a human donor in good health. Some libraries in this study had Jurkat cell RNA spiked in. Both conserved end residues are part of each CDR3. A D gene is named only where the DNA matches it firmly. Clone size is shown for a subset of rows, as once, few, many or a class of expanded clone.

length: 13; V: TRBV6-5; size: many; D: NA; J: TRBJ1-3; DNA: TGTGCCAGCAGTTTGACCTCTGGAAACACCATATATTTT; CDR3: CASSLTSGNTIYF
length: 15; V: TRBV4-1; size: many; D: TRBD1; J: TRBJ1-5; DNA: TGCGCCAGCAGCCATACCCAGGGGGCGGGTCAGCCCCAGCATTTT; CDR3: CASSHTQGAGQPQHF
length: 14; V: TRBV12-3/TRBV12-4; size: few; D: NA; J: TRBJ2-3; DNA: TGTACCAGCAGTTTGGCCAGCTTCACAGATACGCAGTATTTT; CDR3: CTSSLASFTDTQYF
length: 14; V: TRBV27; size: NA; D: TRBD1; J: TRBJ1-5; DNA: TGTGCCAGCAGTTACGGGACAGAGAATCAGCCCCAGCGTTTT; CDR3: CASSYGTENQPQRF
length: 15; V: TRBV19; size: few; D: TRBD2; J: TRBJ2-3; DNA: TGTGCCAGTAGTATAGAAGCTAGCGGGGTAGATACGCAGTATTTT; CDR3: CASSIEASGVDTQYF
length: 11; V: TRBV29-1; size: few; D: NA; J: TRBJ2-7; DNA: TGCAGCGTGGATGGGCAGGACGAGCAGTACTTC; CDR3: CSVDGQDEQYF
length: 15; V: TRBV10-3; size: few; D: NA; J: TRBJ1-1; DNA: TGTGCCATCAGTGATCGAAAGGATTTGAACACTGAAGCTTTCTTT; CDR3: CAISDRKDLNTEAFF
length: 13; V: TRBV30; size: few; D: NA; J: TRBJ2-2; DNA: TGTGCCTCGGTCCGGCCGAACACCGGGGAGCTGTTTTTT; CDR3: CASVRPNTGELFF
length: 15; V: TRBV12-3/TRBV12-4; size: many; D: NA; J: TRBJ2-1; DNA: TGTGCCAGCAGCCCCCTGGCGGGGGCTGTCTATGAGCAGTTCTTC; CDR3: CASSPLAGAVYEQFF
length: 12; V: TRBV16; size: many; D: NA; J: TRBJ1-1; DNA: TGTGCCAGCAGCCAATCGGGGACTGAAGCTTTCTTT; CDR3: CASSQSGTEAFF
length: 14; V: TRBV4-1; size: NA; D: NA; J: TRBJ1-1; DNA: TGCGCCAGCAGCTACTCAGGGGTTTCCACTGAAGCTTTCTTT; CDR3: CASSYSGVSTEAFF
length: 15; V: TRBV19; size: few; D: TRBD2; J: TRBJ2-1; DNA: TGTGCCAGTAGTCCGGCTAGCGGGAGTGGGTATGAGCAGTTCTTC; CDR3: CASSPASGSGYEQFF
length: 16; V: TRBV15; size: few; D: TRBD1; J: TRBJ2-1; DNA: TGTGCCACCAGCAGCCGGGACAGGTCCTTCTCTCATGAGCAGTTCTTC; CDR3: CATSSRDRSFSHEQFF
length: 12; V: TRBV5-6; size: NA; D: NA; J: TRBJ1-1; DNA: TGTGCCAGCAGCGCCAGGGCGACTGAAGCTTTCTTT; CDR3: CASSARATEAFF
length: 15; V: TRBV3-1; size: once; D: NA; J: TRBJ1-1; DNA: TGTGCCAGCAGCCAAGGCCCCCTTTCCGACACTGAAGCTTTCTTT; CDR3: CASSQGPLSDTEAFF
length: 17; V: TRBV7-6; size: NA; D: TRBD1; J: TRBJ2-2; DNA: TGTGCCAGCAGCTCAACCCGACAGGGGGCGGCCACCGGGGAGCTGTTTTTT; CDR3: CASSSTRQGAATGELFF
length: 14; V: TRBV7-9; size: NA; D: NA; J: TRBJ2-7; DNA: TGTGCCAGCAGCATGGACAGTGAGTCCTACGAGCAGTACTTC; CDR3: CASSMDSESYEQYF
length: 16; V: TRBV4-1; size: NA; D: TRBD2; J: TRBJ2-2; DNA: TGCGCCAGCAGCCCCCCCCGGGAGGGTTACACCGGGGAGCTGTTTTTT; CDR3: CASSPPREGYTGELFF
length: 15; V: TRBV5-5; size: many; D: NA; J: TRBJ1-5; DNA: TGTGCCAGCAGCTTGGTAGGGATGGGCAATCAGCCCCAGCATTTT; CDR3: CASSLVGMGNQPQHF
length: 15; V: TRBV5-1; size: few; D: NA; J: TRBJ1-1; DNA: TGCGCCAGCAGCTTGGCAAGTATGCCGAACACTGGAGCTTTCTTT; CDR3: CASSLASMPNTGAFF
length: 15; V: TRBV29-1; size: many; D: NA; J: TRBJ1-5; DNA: TGCAGCGTGGGGGACCCACAGGGTGGCAATCAGCCCCAGCATTTT; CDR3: CSVGDPQGGNQPQHF
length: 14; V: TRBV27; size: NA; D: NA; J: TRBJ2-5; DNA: TGTACCAGCAGTTTAATGCCCTCCGGCGAGCCCCAGTACTTC; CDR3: CTSSLMPSGEPQYF
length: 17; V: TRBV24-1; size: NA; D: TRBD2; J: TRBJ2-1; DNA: TGTGCCACCAGTGATTTGACTAGCGGAAGCTCCTACAATGAGCAGTTCTTC; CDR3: CATSDLTSGSSYNEQFF
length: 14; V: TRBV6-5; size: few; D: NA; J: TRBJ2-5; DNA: TGTGCCAGCAGTTACTCGAGCGTCAAGGAGACCCAGTACTTC; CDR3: CASSYSSVKETQYF
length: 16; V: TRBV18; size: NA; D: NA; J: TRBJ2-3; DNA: TGTGCCAGCTCCGACGGTGGAGGGGGGCCCACAGATACGCAGTATTTT; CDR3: CASSDGGGGPTDTQYF
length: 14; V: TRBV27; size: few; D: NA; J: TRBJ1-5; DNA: TGTGCCAGCAACCCTCACCTGGGAGCCCAGCCCCAGCATTTT; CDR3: CASNPHLGAQPQHF
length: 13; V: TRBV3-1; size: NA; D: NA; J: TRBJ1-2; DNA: TGTGCCAGCAGCCAAGCAGGAGGGGATGGCTACACCTTC; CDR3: CASSQAGGDGYTF
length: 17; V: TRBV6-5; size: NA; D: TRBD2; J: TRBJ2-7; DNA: TGTGCCAGCAGTTACTCGACACTAGCGGGAGGGCTATACGAGCAGTACTTC; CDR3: CASSYSTLAGGLYEQYF
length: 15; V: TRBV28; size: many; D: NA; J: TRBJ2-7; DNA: TGTGCCAGCAGTTTCGGTTTAACGGGGGCGGGCGAGCAGTACTTC; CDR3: CASSFGLTGAGEQYF
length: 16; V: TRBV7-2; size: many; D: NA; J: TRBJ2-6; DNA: TGTGCCAGCAGCTTAGGCCAGGGGCTTGGGGCCAACGTCCTGACTTTC; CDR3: CASSLGQGLGANVLTF
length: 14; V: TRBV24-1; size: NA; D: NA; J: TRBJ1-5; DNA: TGTGCCACCAGTGATTGGCGGGGGAATCAGCCCCAGCATTTT; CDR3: CATSDWRGNQPQHF
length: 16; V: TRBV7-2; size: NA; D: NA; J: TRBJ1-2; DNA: TGTGCCAGCAGCTCCGGCGCGGGGGGCCTGAACTATGGCTACACCTTC; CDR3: CASSSGAGGLNYGYTF
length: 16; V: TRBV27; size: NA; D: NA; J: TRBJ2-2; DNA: TGTGCCAGCAGCTCCGTCGGAGGCTTGAACACCGGGGAGCTGTTTTTT; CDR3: CASSSVGGLNTGELFF
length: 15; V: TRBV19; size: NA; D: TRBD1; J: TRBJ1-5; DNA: TGTGCCAGTAGTATTGGACAGGGGAGCAATCGGCCCCAGCATTTT; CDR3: CASSIGQGSNRPQHF
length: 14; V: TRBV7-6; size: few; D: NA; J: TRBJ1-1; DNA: TGTGCCAGCAGCTTTGATGGGGTTTACTCGGAAGCTTTCTTT; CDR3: CASSFDGVYSEAFF
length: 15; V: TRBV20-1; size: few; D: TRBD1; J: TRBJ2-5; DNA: TGCAGTGCCCCTATCGGGACAGGGGCGGGAGAGACCCAGTACTTC; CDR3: CSAPIGTGAGETQYF
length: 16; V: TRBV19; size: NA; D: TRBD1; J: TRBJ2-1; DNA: TGTGCCAGTAGTCCGGGGACAGTTCTCTTTGTGAATGAGCAGATCTTC; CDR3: CASSPGTVLFVNEQIF
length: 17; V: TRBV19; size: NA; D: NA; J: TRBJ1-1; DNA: TGTGCCAGTAGTTTTCACCCACAGGGCCCTGGGTACCTTGAAGCTTTCTTT; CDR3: CASSFHPQGPGYLEAFF
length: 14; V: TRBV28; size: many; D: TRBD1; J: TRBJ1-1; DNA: TGTGCCAGCAGTGAGATGACAGGGGACACTGAAGCTTTCTTT; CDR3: CASSEMTGDTEAFF
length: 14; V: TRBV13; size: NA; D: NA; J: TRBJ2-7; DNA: TGTGCCAGCAGCTTAGGGAAGGGTCACTACGAGCAGTACTTC; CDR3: CASSLGKGHYEQYF